The 13 T cell receptor beta chains below all came from one sample that was sequenced in a study of regulatory T cells in long-lasting Graves disease. Time point of the sample: newly diagnosed GD, antithyroid drugs for less than 3 months. From PBMCs, RNA was extracted and then used to make the TCR library. Relying on iRepertoire HTBI primers and Arm-PCR of CDR3 regions, the team built TCR beta libraries. A single record per CDR3 protein comes from TCRdb applying MiXCR to the multiplex PCR reads. The profile shows about 400,000 distinct CDR3 sequences, under 20% of them singletons. The same data also went into a second study, on T cells in Graves' hyperthyroidism and ophthalmopathy.

The sequenced sample was peripheral blood mononuclear cells (PBMCs), obtained at new diagnosis, from a patient treated with antithyroid drugs. These receptor sequences come from a woman younger than 30 with Graves disease.

This clonotype was seen a few times. The V and J genes are TRBV6-1 and TRBJ2-4; TRBD2 might be the D (5 bases). The germline V gene encodes CDR1 MNHNS and CDR2 SASEGT. This CDR3 is 14 amino acids long. The V and J ends lost 6 bases and 4 bases respectively, with 13 bases between them. As DNA, the CDR3 is TGTGCCAGCAGGCCTGGACTGCAGAAAAACATTCAGTACTTC. Its translation: CASRPGLQKNIQYF.

This clonotype was recorded at least ten times. The V and J genes are TRBV2 and TRBJ1-6; TRBD1 agrees at 11 bases. Per the germline V gene, CDR1 is SNHLY and CDR2 is FYNNEI. Trimming cost V 6 bases and J 7 bases; bases outside gene matches: 8. The CDR3 runs to 16 residues. The CDR3 is CASRGDRGIVNSPLHF. The CDR3 DNA sequence: TGTGCCAGCAGGGGGGACAGGGGGATTGTGAATTCACCCCTCCACTTT.

This rearrangement joins TRBV7-6 to TRBJ1-1; perhaps TRBD1 as D (5 bases). Germline V lookup: CDR1 SGHVS, CDR2 FNYEAQ. The CDR3 extends over 16 amino acids. V lost 1 base, J lost 4 bases, and 16 bases lay in between. The CDR3 is CASSLGWAGSFTEAFF. The CDR3 coding sequence is TGTGCCAGCAGCTTAGGTTGGGCAGGGTCGTTCACTGAAGCTTTCTTT.

This clonotype was seen only a few times. The junction differs from germline at one of its ends, possibly a read error. V gene TRBV30 combines with J gene TRBJ2-1; D is perhaps TRBD1 (5 bases). TRBJ2-4 matches the DNA end more closely, so the J call is doubtful. This CDR3 is built from 15 residues. Germline CDR1 GTSNPN, CDR2 SVGIG (reference sequence). The CDR3 DNA reads as TGTGCCTGGAGTCCCCGCAGGGTTACCAAAAGCATTCAGTACTTC. Its translation is CAWSPRRVTKSIQYF.

The J gene is TRBJ1-2, the V gene TRBV9; D remains ambiguous. In germline, CDR1 is SGDLS, CDR2 YYNGEE. Trimming pared 2 bases from V and 0 bases from J, leaving 5 bases between. The CDR3 is 13 amino acids. Here the CDR3 DNA reads TGTGCCAGCAGCGTTGCCGCTAACTATGGCTACACCTTC. This translates into CASSVAANYGYTF.

At least ten counts were recorded for this clonotype. The chain joins TRBV12-3 or TRBV12-4 to TRBJ2-1, with unresolved D. The CDR3 consists of 17 residues. V lost 5 bases and J lost 5, with 22 bases in between. The CDR3 nucleotides read TGTGCCAGCAGTCCCACCACATGGATTGAACGGGACAATGAGCAGTTCTTC. It encodes CASSPTTWIERDNEQFF.

This clonotype was recorded many times. The chain employs TRBV6-1 and TRBJ2-1, with D perhaps TRBD2 (5 bases). Between the trimmed V and J ends, which lost 6 bases and 7 bases, there was a span of 19 bases. Germline-derived CDR1 and CDR2 are MNHNS and SASEGT. The CDR3 loop spans 15 amino acids. For the CDR3, the DNA is TGTGCCAGCAGCGTACTAGGGTCTGTTGGTAATGAGCAGTTCTTC. Translating it yields CASSVLGSVGNEQFF.

This clonotype was seen many times. This rearrangement joins TRBV27 to TRBJ2-1, with no clear D. Germline V lookup: CDR1 MNHEY, CDR2 SMNVEV (reference sequence). Trimming left V 8 bases short and J 0 bases short, with 17 bases between. The CDR3 consists of 16 residues. CDR3 in DNA: TGTGCCAGCCTGCGGACCTCCCTTAGCTCCTACAATGAGCAGTTCTTC. Amino acids: CASLRTSLSSYNEQFF.

CDR3 bases: TGTGCCAGAACAAGGGGTGCGAACACTGAAGCTTTCTTT. Its protein product is CARTRGANTEAFF. The chain carries TRBV2 and TRBJ1-1; maybe TRBD1 (5 bases). V gave up 9 bases and J gave up 1 base, with 12 bases separating them. Germline values: CDR1 SNHLY, CDR2 FYNNEI. This CDR3 is 13 amino acids long.

This clonotype was counted ten times or more. The chain carries TRBV28 and TRBJ2-5; no clear D gene. The CDR3 extends over 14 amino acids. Germline assignment: CDR1 MDHEN and CDR2 SYDVKM. The V end lost 7 bases, the J end lost 1 base, and 13 bases lay between the germline ends. The CDR3 sequence: CASTLGESQETQYF. The CDR3 DNA reads as TGTGCCAGCACCTTAGGAGAGTCCCAAGAGACCCAGTACTTC.

At least ten counts were recorded for this clonotype. The V call is TRBV7-3, the J call TRBJ2-1; 7 bases agree with TRBD2. Per the germline V gene, CDR1 is SGHTA and CDR2 is FQGTGA. The CDR3 extends over 17 amino acids. V lost 2 bases to trimming and J lost 0 bases; unmatched junction nucleotides: 7. For the CDR3, the DNA is TGTGCCAGCAGCTTACAGGCGGGAGCTAGCTCCTACAATGAGCAGTTCTTC. Amino acid sequence: CASSLQAGASSYNEQFF.

This chain uses TRBV7-3 with TRBJ2-3; D perhaps matches TRBD2 (5 bases). Between the trimmed V and J ends, which lost 5 bases and 3 bases, there was a span of 9 bases. Germline V gives CDR1 SGHTA, CDR2 FQGTGA. The CDR3 totals 13 residues. CDR3 coding DNA: TGTGCCAGCAGCCCCATAGCGACAGATACGCAGTATTTT. This gives the protein CASSPIATDTQYF.

In its sample, this clonotype was seen a few times. The V gene is TRBV6-2 or TRBV6-3, the J gene TRBJ2-2; no clear D. Germline V gives CDR1 MNHEY, CDR2 SVGEGT. The CDR3 length is 14 residues. V lost 6 bases, J lost 2 bases, and 10 bases lay in between. The CDR3 nucleotides are TGTGCCAGCAGGGCACAACCAAACACCGGGGAGCTGTTTTTT. Its translation: CASRAQPNTGELFF.